What follows are 30 T cell receptor beta chains derived from one specimen sequenced in a study of T-cell memory formation after mild COVID-19 (dated by TCRdb to about 2021). Library preparation was by 5' RACE. The sequencer was an Illumina NovaSeq 6000. TCRdb redid the processing of the public reads, applying fastp at Q25 and MiXCR, and retained in-frame beta chains. Here each entry gathers all rows of one CDR3 protein and keeps the most common genes and DNA. For this sample there are under 650,000 distinct CDR3 sequences; more than 15% appear just once. The biggest ten clones account for around 12% of the sample. The sequencing input was PBMCs or a T cell subset sorted from them (not recorded which). These receptors were collected from an adult woman who had mild COVID-19 (a few samples of this study predate the infection). The sample titles of this study are shuffled in the database, so cell type and time point are left out; the donor was told from shared clones.

This clonotype was recorded a few times. This CDR3 reads CASSVGQGVGDTQYF. In DNA, the CDR3 is TGCGCCAGCAGCGTCGGACAGGGGGTCGGTGATACGCAGTATTTT. The chain has TRBV5-1 and TRBJ2-3, with 10 bases fitting TRBD1. The CDR3 is 15 residues long. With 4 bases clipped from V and 6 bases from J, the junction kept 8 bases outside the gene matches. The germline V gene encodes CDR1 SGHRS and CDR2 YFSETQ.

This clonotype was detected a few times. The rearrangement links TRBV7-3 to TRBJ2-7; perhaps TRBD2 as D (5 bases). Germline lookup yields CDR1 SGHTA and CDR2 FQGTGA. V was cut by 5 bases and J by 2 bases, with 13 bases left in between. CDR3 length: 14 amino acids. The CDR3 loop is CASSPAGRTYEQYF. The CDR3 DNA sequence: TGTGCCAGCAGCCCGGCGGGTAGGACCTACGAGCAGTACTTC.

This chain uses TRBV7-9 with TRBJ2-7; maybe TRBD1 (5 bases). This CDR3 contains 15 residues. Between the trimmed V and J ends, which lost 3 bases and 0 bases, there was a span of 12 bases. Germline-derived CDR1 and CDR2 are SEHNR and FQNEAQ (reference sequence). CDR3 bases: TGTGCCAGCAGCTTGACAGAAACCTACTCCTACGAGCAGTACTTC. Residues: CASSLTETYSYEQYF.

This chain links TRBV7-9 with TRBJ2-3; 9 bases are shared with TRBD2. Per germline, CDR1 SEHNR and CDR2 FQNEAQ (reference sequence). The V and J ends lost 1 base and 4 bases, in that order; junction bases with no gene match: 6. The CDR3 is 16 residues long. The CDR3 loop is CASSLGGGLAADTQYF. CDR3 coding DNA: TGTGCCAGCAGCTTAGGGGGGGGACTAGCCGCAGATACGCAGTATTTT.

To note about this clonotype: A junction end diverges from the germline sequence, so it may reflect a read error. J is TRBJ2-1 and V is TRBV13; D is unclear. This CDR3 spans 16 amino acids. Looked up from germline, CDR1 is PRHDT and CDR2 is FYEKMQ (reference sequence). In DNA form, the CDR3 reads TGTGCCAGCAGCCTAGGCTTCGTCAGAGGTCACAATGAGCAGTTCTTC. It is translated as CASSLGFVRGHNEQFF. The variable domain in full, completed from reference TRBV13 and TRBJ2-1, reads AAGVIQSPRHLIKEKRETATLKCYPIPRHDTVYWYQQGPGQDPQFLISFYEKMQSDKGSIPDRFSAQQFSDYHSELNMSSLELGDSALYFCASSLGFVRGHNEQFFGPGTRLTVL.

This clonotype was seen a handful of times. The chain links TRBV29-1 to TRBJ2-1, with 10 bases fitting TRBD2. The junction had 6 bases not matched to a gene; V was cut back by 3 bases and J by 4 bases. Germline V gene lookup returns CDR1 SQVTM and CDR2 ANQGSEA. The CDR3 has 15 residues. In DNA form, the CDR3 reads TGCAGCGTTGACCGGACTAGCGGACATTACAATGAGCAGTTCTTC. Its translation: CSVDRTSGHYNEQFF.

This clonotype was seen a handful of times. This sequence joins TRBV19 and TRBJ2-1; D tentatively reads TRBD1 or TRBD2 (5 bases each). The CDR3 covers 12 residues. The V and J ends lost 1 base and 8 bases respectively, with 6 bases between them. The V gene's germline CDR1 is LNHDA and CDR2 SQIVND (reference sequence). CDR3 amino acids: CASSIGGDEQFF. DNA for the CDR3: TGTGCCAGTAGTATAGGAGGGGATGAGCAGTTCTTC.

This clonotype was found a few times. V usage is TRBV20-1 and J usage is TRBJ2-7; D uncertain. The V gene lost 4 bases and the J gene lost 1 base, with 8 bases spanning the gap. The germline V gene encodes CDR1 DFQATT and CDR2 SNEGSKA (reference sequence). CDR3 length: 12 residues. DNA for the CDR3: TGCAGTGCTAACGCCGATTCCTACGAGCAGTACTTC. Encoded protein: CSANADSYEQYF.

This clonotype was picked up many times. This rearrangement joins TRBV29-1 to TRBJ2-3; D gene uncertain. V shed 4 bases and J shed 0 bases, with 8 bases lying between them. CDR3 size: 13 residues. Germline CDR1 reads SQVTM; CDR2 reads ANQGSEA. CDR3: CSVGGQSTDTQYF. The DNA of the CDR3 is TGCAGCGTTGGAGGCCAAAGCACAGATACGCAGTATTTT.

This clonotype appeared a few times. The V call is TRBV7-9, the J call TRBJ2-5; possible D gene TRBD1, 5 bases. This CDR3 is 16 amino acids long. V shed 2 bases and J shed 4 bases, with 17 bases lying between them. Per the germline V gene, CDR1 is SEHNR and CDR2 is FQNEAQ (reference sequence). The chain's CDR3 is CASSLYVSRAAETQYF. CDR3 bases: TGTGCCAGCAGCTTATATGTGAGCAGGGCGGCAGAGACCCAGTACTTC.

This clonotype was picked up a small number of times. The chain links TRBV29-1 to TRBJ2-3, with a weak D call TRBD1 (5 bases). The V and J ends lost 6 bases and 2 bases respectively, with 15 bases between them. Per germline, CDR1 SQVTM and CDR2 ANQGSEA. CDR3 size: 14 residues. The CDR3 sequence is CSVTQGSDTDTQYF. The CDR3, as DNA: TGCAGCGTCACGCAGGGTTCAGACACAGATACGCAGTATTTT.

The chain recombines TRBV19 with TRBJ2-7, with a weak D call TRBD2 (6 bases). CDR3 size: 14 residues. V gave up 8 bases and J gave up 7 bases, with 21 bases separating them. Germline V gene lookup returns CDR1 LNHDA and CDR2 SQIVND (reference sequence). The CDR3 DNA reads TGTGCCAGTTCTGCCGCGGGACTCCCTTTGGAGCAGTACTTC. Protein product: CASSAAGLPLEQYF.

A remark on this clonotype: At one of its ends the junction is not consistent with the germline gene, which may arise from a read error. The chain employs TRBV20-1 and TRBJ2-1; unclear D gene. The CDR3 sequence is 12 residues long. Per the germline V gene, CDR1 is DFQATT and CDR2 is SNEGSKA (reference sequence). Here the CDR3 reads CSASGSYHEQFF. CDR3 nucleotide sequence: TGCAGTGCATCCGGGTCCTACCATGAGCAGTTCTTC.

This chain links TRBV5-6 with TRBJ1-1; 7 nucleotides align to TRBD1. Losses at the gene ends were 3 bases for V and 3 bases for J; bases not matched to a gene: 11. The germline CDR1 and CDR2 sequences are SGHDT and YYEEEE. This CDR3 is 16 amino acids long. CDR3 in amino acids: CASSWGTAPRDTEAFF. The DNA of the CDR3 is TGTGCCAGCAGCTGGGGGACAGCGCCGAGGGACACTGAAGCTTTCTTT.

This clonotype appeared a few times. The chain has TRBV18 and TRBJ1-1, with D maybe TRBD1 (5 bases). CDR3 length: 18 residues. From germline, CDR1 is KGHSH and CDR2 LQKENI. V dropped 2 bases and J dropped 0 bases, with 19 bases sitting between them. The CDR3 bases are TGTGCCAGCTCACCATCAGGGACCTTCTCAACGGTGAACACTGAAGCTTTCTTT. Its protein product is CASSPSGTFSTVNTEAFF.

The chain couples TRBV6-1 to TRBJ1-2; D is undetermined. Between the trimmed V and J ends, which lost 2 bases and 3 bases, there was a span of 13 bases. The CDR3 is 15 residues long. Germline V gives CDR1 MNHNS, CDR2 SASEGT. The CDR3: CASSELDGGDYGYTF. The CDR3 nucleotides read TGTGCCAGCAGTGAACTCGACGGAGGTGACTATGGCTACACCTTC.

The chain employs TRBV9 and TRBJ1-1; D is undetermined. CDR1 SGDLS and CDR2 YYNGEE come from the germline V gene. Trimming cost V 4 bases and J 9 bases, with 19 bases left between them. The CDR3 consists of 14 residues. CDR3 sequence reads: CASSSPSEGRKAFF. The DNA of the CDR3 is TGTGCCAGCAGCTCCCCTTCCGAGGGCAGAAAAGCTTTCTTT.

The CDR3 reads CASSLITGGFSPLHF. The CDR3 DNA is TGTGCCAGCAGCCTTATTACAGGGGGCTTTTCACCCCTCCACTTT. The gene calls are TRBV5-6 and TRBJ1-6; 9 bases align to TRBD1. Germline CDR1 SGHDT, CDR2 YYEEEE. The length of the CDR3 is 15 residues. With 4 bases clipped from V and 9 bases from J, the junction kept 8 bases outside the gene matches.

Only a few counts were recorded for this clonotype. The V and J genes are TRBV20-1 and TRBJ2-1, with D unclear. The CDR3 runs 15 residues. V was clipped by 6 bases and J by 3 bases, with 18 bases between them. Germline V gene lookup returns CDR1 DFQATT and CDR2 SNEGSKA (reference sequence). The chain's CDR3 is CSAPVLAAVYNEQFF. The CDR3 DNA sequence: TGCAGTGCCCCTGTTCTCGCGGCGGTCTACAATGAGCAGTTCTTC.

This clonotype was observed a handful of times. A much larger clone differs from this one at a single base, so this may be a read error. This chain uses TRBV4-2 with TRBJ2-3; 8 bases fit TRBD1. The V gene's germline CDR1 is LGHNA and CDR2 YNFKEQ. V lost 2 bases, J lost 4 bases, and 8 bases stayed unmatched. The CDR3 covers 16 residues. This CDR3 is CASSQQLQGDADTQYF. The CDR3 DNA reads TGTGCCAGCAGCCAACAGCTACAGGGGGACGCAGATACGCAGTATTTT.

This clonotype was recorded a few times. This chain joins TRBV7-9 and TRBJ2-2; 7 bases match TRBD2. Germline V gene data show CDR1 as SEHNR and CDR2 as FQNEAQ (reference sequence). With V trimmed by 4 bases and J by 3 bases, 8 bases remained unmatched. The CDR3 consists of 16 residues. The CDR3 DNA reads TGTGCCAGCAGCTCCCGACTAGCTTCCGACACCGGGGAGCTGTTTTTT. This codes for CASSSRLASDTGELFF.

Here the CDR3 reads CATSEGTSAPTDTQYF. The CDR3, as DNA: TGTGCCACCAGTGAAGGGACTAGCGCACCTACAGATACGCAGTATTTT. This sequence joins TRBV24-1 and TRBJ2-3; 10 bases agree with TRBD2. The germline gives CDR1 KGHDR, CDR2 SFDVKD. V lost 4 bases and J lost 3; bases outside the gene matches: 6. The CDR3 is made up of 16 amino acids.

The CDR3 region has the DNA TGTGCCAGCAGCGCCCCGGGACTTTACACCGGGGAGCTGTTTTTT. Translating it yields CASSAPGLYTGELFF. The chain joins TRBV9 to TRBJ2-2, with D perhaps matching TRBD2 (6 bases). Germline V CDR1 and CDR2: SGDLS, YYNGEE. CDR3 size: 15 residues. Trimming left V 3 bases short and J 3 bases short, with 12 bases between.

This clonotype was observed a handful of times. The CDR3 nucleotides are TGTGCCAGCAGCGAGTACAGGAACACTGAAGCTTTCTTT. As protein: CASSEYRNTEAFF. The chain couples TRBV7-8 to TRBJ1-1; D is uncertain. CDR1 SGHVS and CDR2 FQNEAQ come from the germline V gene. The CDR3 totals 13 residues. V lost 5 bases and J 1 base, leaving 8 bases between the germline ends.

This clonotype was observed once. CDR3 in amino acids: CATSPGQGETQYF. CDR3 nucleotide sequence: TGTGCCACCAGCCCAGGACAGGGGGAGACCCAGTACTTC. The chain couples TRBV24-1 to TRBJ2-5, with 9 nucleotides matching TRBD1. With V trimmed by 7 bases and J by 5 bases, 4 bases remained unmatched. The CDR3 covers 13 residues. CDR1 KGHDR and CDR2 SFDVKD come from the germline V gene.

This clonotype was recorded a few times. The chain recombines TRBV5-1 with TRBJ2-7, with TRBD1 as a possible D gene (6 bases). CDR1 is SGHRS and CDR2 is YFSETQ in the germline V gene. The V end was cut by 4 bases, the J end by 2 bases, with 10 bases between. This CDR3 is 13 amino acids long. The DNA for the CDR3 is TGCGCCAGCAGCGCCCAGGGGACCTACGAGCAGTACTTC. This gives the protein CASSAQGTYEQYF.

This clonotype is a singleton in its sample. V usage is TRBV2 and J usage is TRBJ1-1; D is unresolved. The germline V gene has CDR1 SNHLY and CDR2 FYNNEI. The CDR3 sequence is 14 residues long. V was shortened by 3 bases and J by 1 base, with 9 bases between the two germline ends. CDR3 DNA sequence: TGTGCCAGCAGTGAGCGCAGAGGGAACACTGAAGCTTTCTTT. This encodes CASSERRGNTEAFF.

This clonotype was detected only once. This chain connects TRBV7-9 to TRBJ1-2; TRBD1 is a possible D gene (6 bases). CDR3 length: 12 residues. The germline CDR1 and CDR2 sequences are SEHNR and FQNEAQ (reference sequence). V lost 2 bases to trimming and J lost 8 bases, with 9 bases between them. The DNA of the CDR3 is TGTGCCAGCAGCTTAATCGGGGGCGGCTACACCTTC. Translated, it gives CASSLIGGGYTF.

This clonotype was detected a few times. The chain recombines TRBV7-6 with TRBJ2-1; 8 positions agree with TRBD2. This CDR3 has 16 residues. Losses at the gene ends were 0 bases for V and 1 base for J; bases not matched to a gene: 2. Germline V gene data show CDR1 as SGHVS and CDR2 as FNYEAQ. CDR3 nucleotide sequence: TGTGCCAGCAGCTTAGCTAGCGGGGAGTCCTACAATGAGCAGTTCTTC. Translated, it gives CASSLASGESYNEQFF.

This sequence joins TRBV5-1 and TRBJ1-4, with D unclear. Germline V gene data show CDR1 as SGHRS and CDR2 as YFSETQ. Trimming left V 4 bases short and J 0 bases short, with 4 bases between. There are 13 residues in the CDR3. CDR3 amino acids: CASSTATNEKLFF. The CDR3 DNA reads TGCGCCAGCAGCACCGCAACTAATGAAAAACTGTTTTTT.